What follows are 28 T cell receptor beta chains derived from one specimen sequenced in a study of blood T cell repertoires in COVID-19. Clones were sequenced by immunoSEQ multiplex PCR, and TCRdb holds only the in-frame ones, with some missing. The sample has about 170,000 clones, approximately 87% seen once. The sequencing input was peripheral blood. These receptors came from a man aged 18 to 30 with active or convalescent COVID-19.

CDR3 residues: CASSLVGQPKGNTQYF. Here the CDR3 DNA reads TGTGCCAGCAGCTTAGTCGGGCAGCCAAAGGGGAATACGCAGTATTTT. V is TRBV7-9 and J is TRBJ2-3; D is perhaps TRBD1 (5 bases). CDR1 is SEHNR, CDR2 FQNEAQ, per germline (reference sequence). This CDR3 is 16 amino acids long. Trimming removed 1 base at V and 7 bases at J, with 18 bases between.

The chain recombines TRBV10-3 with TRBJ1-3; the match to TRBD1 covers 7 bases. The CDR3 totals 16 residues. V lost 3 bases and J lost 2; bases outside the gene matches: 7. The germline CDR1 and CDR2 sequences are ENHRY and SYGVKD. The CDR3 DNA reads TGTGCCATCAGTGACCCCGACAGGGAAGCTGGAAACACCATATATTTT. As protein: CAISDPDREAGNTIYF.

CDR3 residues: CASSIWGVEQGRAFF. Written as DNA, the CDR3 is TGTGCCAGCAGTATTTGGGGGGTGGAACAGGGGAGAGCTTTCTTT. The chain employs TRBV28 and TRBJ1-1, with 7 bases that match TRBD1. The CDR3 length is 15 residues. J lost 10 bases, V lost 5 bases, and 16 bases had no gene match. The germline CDR1 and CDR2 sequences are MDHEN and SYDVKM.

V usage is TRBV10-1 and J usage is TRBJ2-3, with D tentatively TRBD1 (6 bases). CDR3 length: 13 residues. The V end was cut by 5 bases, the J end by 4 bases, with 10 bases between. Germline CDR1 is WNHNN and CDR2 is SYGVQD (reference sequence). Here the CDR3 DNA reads TGCGCCAGCAGTACCTACAGGGCAGATACGCAGTATTTT. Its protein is CASSTYRADTQYF.

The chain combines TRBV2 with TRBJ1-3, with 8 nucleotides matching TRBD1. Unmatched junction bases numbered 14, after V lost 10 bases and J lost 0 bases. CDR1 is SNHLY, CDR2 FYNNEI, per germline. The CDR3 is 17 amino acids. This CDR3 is CATLPHPRGLSGNTIYF. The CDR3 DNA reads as TGTGCCACCCTCCCGCACCCCAGGGGGCTCTCTGGAAACACCATATATTTT.

The CDR3, as DNA: TGTGCCAGCTCACCACCCCGCGGGGGTACTACTAAGGGCTACGAGCAGTACGTC. Amino acids: CASSPPRGGTTKGYEQYV. The chain carries TRBV18 and TRBJ2-7; 7 positions match TRBD2. Germline trimming cut 0 bases from V and 3 bases from J; bases unmatched to any gene: 14. In germline, CDR1 is KGHSH, CDR2 LQKENI. The CDR3 has 18 residues.

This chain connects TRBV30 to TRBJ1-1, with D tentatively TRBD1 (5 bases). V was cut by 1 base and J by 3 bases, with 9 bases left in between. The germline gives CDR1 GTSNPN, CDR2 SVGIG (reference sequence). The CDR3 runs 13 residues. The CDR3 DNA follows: TGTGCCTGGAGTGGACAGCCGGACACTGAAGCTTTCTTT. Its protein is CAWSGQPDTEAFF.

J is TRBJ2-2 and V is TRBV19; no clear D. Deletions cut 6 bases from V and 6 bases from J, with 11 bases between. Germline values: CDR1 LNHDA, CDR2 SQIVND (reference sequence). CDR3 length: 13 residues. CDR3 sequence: CASSLTRAGELFF. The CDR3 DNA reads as TGTGCCAGTAGCCTTACACGGGCCGGGGAGCTGTTTTTT.

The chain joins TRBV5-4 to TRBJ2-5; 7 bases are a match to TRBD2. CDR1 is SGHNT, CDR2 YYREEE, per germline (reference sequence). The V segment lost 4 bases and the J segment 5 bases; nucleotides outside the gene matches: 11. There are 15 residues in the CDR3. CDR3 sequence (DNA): TGTGCCAGCAGCCCTACCGGGGCCGGGGGGGAGACCCAGTACTTC. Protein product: CASSPTGAGGETQYF.

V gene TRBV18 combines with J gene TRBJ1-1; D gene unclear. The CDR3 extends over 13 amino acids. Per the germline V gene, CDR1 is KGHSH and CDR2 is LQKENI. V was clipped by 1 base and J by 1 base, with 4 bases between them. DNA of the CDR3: TGTGCCAGCTCACCACAGAGGAACACTGAAGCTTTCTTT. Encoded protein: CASSPQRNTEAFF. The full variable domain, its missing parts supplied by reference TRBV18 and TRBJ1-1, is NAGVMQNPRHLVRRRGQEARLRCSPMKGHSHVYWYRQLPEEGLKFMVYLQKENIIDESGMPKERFSAEFPKEGPSILRIQQVVRGDSAAYFCASSPQRNTEAFFGQGTRLTVV.

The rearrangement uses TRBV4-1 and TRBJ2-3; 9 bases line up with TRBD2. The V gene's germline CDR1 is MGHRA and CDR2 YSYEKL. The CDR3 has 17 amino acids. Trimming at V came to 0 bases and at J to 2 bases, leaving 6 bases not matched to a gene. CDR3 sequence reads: CASSQEETSGHTDTQYF. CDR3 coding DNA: TGCGCCAGCAGCCAAGAGGAGACTAGCGGACACACAGATACGCAGTATTTT.

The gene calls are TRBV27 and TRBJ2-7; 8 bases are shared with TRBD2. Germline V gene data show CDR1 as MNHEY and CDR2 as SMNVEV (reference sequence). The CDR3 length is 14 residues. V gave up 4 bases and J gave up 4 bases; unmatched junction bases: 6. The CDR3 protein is CASSSLGRAYEQYF. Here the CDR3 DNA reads TGTGCCAGCAGTTCCCTCGGGAGGGCATACGAGCAGTACTTC.

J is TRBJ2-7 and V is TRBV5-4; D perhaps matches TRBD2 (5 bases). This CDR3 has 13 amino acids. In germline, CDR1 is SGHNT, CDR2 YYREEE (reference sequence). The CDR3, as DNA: TGTGCCAGCAGCTTACGCGGGTCCTTCGAGCAGTACGTC. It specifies CASSLRGSFEQYV.

In DNA form, the CDR3 reads TGTGCCAGCAGCCAAGAAGGGGACATGAACACTGAAGCTTTCTTT. Translation gives CASSQEGDMNTEAFF. V usage is TRBV21-1 and J usage is TRBJ1-1; TRBD1, the table's D call, lacks a check against the DNA. TRBV21-1 is a known pseudogene. The CDR3 spans 15 residues.

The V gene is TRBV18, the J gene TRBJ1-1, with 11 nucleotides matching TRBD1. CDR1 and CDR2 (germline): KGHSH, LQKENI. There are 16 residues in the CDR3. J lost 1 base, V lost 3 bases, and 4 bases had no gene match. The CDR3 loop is CASSPLGQGANTEAFF. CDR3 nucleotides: TGTGCCAGCTCACCTCTAGGACAGGGGGCGAACACTGAAGCTTTCTTT.

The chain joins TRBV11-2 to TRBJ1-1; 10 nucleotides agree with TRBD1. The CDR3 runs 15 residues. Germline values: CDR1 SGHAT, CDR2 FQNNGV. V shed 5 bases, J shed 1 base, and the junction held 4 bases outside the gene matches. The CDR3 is CASSPRQGANTEAFF. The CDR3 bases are TGTGCCAGCAGCCCTCGACAGGGGGCGAACACTGAAGCTTTCTTT.

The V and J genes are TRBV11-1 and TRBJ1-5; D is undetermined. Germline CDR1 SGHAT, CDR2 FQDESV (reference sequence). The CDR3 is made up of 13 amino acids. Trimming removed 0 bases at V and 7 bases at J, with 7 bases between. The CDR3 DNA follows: TGTGCCAGCAGCTTAGCCAGCGAGCAGCCCCAGCATTTT. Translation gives CASSLASEQPQHF.

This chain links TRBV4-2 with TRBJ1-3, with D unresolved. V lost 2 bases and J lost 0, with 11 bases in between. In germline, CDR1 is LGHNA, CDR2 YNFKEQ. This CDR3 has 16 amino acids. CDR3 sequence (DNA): TGTGCCAGCAGCCAACAAGGGAGGCTCTCTGGAAACACCATATATTTT. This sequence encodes CASSQQGRLSGNTIYF.

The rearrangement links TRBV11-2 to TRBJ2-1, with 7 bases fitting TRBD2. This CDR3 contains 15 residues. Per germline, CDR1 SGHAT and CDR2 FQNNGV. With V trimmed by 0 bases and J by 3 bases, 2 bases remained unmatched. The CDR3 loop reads CASSLDRDYYNEQFF. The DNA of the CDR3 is TGTGCCAGCAGCTTAGATCGGGACTACTACAATGAGCAGTTCTTC.

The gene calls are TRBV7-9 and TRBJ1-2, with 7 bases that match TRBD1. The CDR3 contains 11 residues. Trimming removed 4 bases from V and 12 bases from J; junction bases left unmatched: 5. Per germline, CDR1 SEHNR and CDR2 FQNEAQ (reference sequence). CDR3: CASSSTGEDTF. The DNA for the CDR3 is TGTGCCAGCAGCTCAACAGGGGAGGACACCTTC. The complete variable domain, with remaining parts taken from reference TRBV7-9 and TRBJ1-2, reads DTGVSQNPRHKITKRGQNVTFRCDPISEHNRLYWYRQTLGQGPEFLTYFQNEAQLEKSRLLSDRFSAERPKGSFSTLEIQRTEQGDSAMYLCASSSTGEDTFGSGTRLTVV.

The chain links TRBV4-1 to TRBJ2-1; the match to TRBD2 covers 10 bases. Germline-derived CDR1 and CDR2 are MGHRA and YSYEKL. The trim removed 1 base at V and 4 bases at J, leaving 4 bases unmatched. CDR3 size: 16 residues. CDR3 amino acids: CASSQAGTSAYNEQFF. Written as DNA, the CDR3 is TGCGCCAGCAGCCAAGCCGGGACTAGCGCATACAATGAGCAGTTCTTC.

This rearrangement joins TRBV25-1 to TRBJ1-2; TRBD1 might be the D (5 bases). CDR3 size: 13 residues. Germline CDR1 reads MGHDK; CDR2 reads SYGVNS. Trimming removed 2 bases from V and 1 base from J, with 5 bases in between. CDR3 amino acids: CASSEQGNYGYTF. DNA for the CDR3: TGTGCCAGCAGTGAACAGGGTAACTATGGCTACACCTTC.

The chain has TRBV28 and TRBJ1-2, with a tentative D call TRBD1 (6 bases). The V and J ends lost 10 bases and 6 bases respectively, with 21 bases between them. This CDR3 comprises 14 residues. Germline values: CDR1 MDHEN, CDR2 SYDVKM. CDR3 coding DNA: TGTGCCATCGAATCCAGGGGCTTCTCGGATGGCTACACCTTC. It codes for CAIESRGFSDGYTF.

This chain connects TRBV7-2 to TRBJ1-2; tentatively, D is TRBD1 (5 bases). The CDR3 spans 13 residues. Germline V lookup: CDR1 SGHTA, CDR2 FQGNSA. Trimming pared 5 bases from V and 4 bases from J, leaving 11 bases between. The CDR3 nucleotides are TGTGCCAGCAGCAACGGGGGTGGCTATGGCTACACCTTC. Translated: CASSNGGGYGYTF.

The CDR3 region is CASSIAGSDYEQYF. CDR3 nucleotide sequence: TGTGCCAGTAGTATCGCCGGGAGCGACTACGAGCAGTACTTC. This chain links TRBV19 with TRBJ2-7; a possible D gene is TRBD2 (6 bases). The CDR3 runs 14 residues. Trimming left V 3 bases short and J 3 bases short, with 12 bases between. CDR1 is LNHDA, CDR2 SQIVND, per germline (reference sequence).

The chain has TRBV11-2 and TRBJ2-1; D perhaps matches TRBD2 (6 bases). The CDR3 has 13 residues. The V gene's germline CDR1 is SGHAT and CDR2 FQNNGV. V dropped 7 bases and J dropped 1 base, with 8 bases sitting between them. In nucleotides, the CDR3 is TGTGCCAGCACGGGGGAGTCCTACAATGAGCAGTTCTTC. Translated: CASTGESYNEQFF.

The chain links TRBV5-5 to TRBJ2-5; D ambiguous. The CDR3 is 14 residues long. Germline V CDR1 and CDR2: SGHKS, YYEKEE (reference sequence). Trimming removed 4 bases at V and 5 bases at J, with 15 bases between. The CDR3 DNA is TGTGCCAGCAGCGCGGATGCCGTTGGGGAGACCCAGTACTTC. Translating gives CASSADAVGETQYF.

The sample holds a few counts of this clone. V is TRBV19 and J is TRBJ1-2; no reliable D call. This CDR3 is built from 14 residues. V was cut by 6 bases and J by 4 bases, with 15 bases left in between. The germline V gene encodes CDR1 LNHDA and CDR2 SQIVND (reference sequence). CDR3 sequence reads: CASSNGPAGYGYTF. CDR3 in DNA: TGTGCCAGTAGCAATGGACCTGCGGGCTATGGCTACACCTTC.